This is a list of T cell receptor beta chains from one sample in a study of blood T cell repertoires in COVID-19. Using immunoSEQ multiplex PCR, the repertoire was profiled, and TCRdb retains in-frame clones only, with some absent. The table includes approximately 35,000 clones, about 91% detected once. Sequenced material: peripheral blood. These receptors originate from a human donor in a cohort sampled during active COVID-19. The CDR3 runs from the conserved cysteine through the conserved F or W. D genes are given only for firm matches. Rows may omit the clone size; those that give it use once, few, many or a size class.

NA | TRBJ2-1 | TRBV10-2 | TRBD2 | TGCGCCAGCAGGGGACTAGCGGGGGCGCACCACAATGAGCAGTTCTTC | CASRGLAGAHHNEQFF
NA | TRBJ1-5 | TRBV7-2 | NA | TGTGCCAGCAGCTCTAGGCCCGGGAATCAGCCCCAGCATTTT | CASSSRPGNQPQHF
NA | TRBJ2-5 | TRBV7-9 | TRBD2 | TGTGCCAGCAGCTTAGGTGGTAGCGGGGGGCAAGAGACCCAGTACTTC | CASSLGGSGGQETQYF
NA | TRBJ2-1 | TRBV14 | NA | TGTGCCAGCAGCCAAGATTGGAAAGGGGGTTTAGATGAGCAGTTCTTC | CASSQDWKGGLDEQFF
NA | TRBJ2-7 | TRBV11-2 | NA | TGTGCCAGCAGCACCGACGGGGACTTATTCGGCGAGCAGTACTTC | CASSTDGDLFGEQYF
NA | TRBJ1-5 | TRBV18 | TRBD1 | TGTGCCAGCTCATCCGTGACAGGGCAGCCCCAGCATTTT | CASSSVTGQPQHF
NA | TRBJ2-5 | TRBV5-1 | NA | TGCGCCAGCAGCCCAGGGGATTTGATGCAAGAGACCCAGTACTTC | CASSPGDLMQETQYF
NA | TRBJ1-2 | TRBV4-3 | NA | TGCGCCAGCAGCCAGGGAGACATTCTAGAGGGCTATGGCTACACCTTC | CASSQGDILEGYGYTF
NA | TRBJ2-3 | TRBV18 | NA | TGTGCCAGCTCACGAGAAATATACAGTAGCACAGATACGCAGTATTTT | CASSREIYSSTDTQYF
NA | TRBJ2-7 | TRBV20-1 | NA | TGCAGTGCTAGTGTGGCGGGGATGATTTCCTACGAGCAGTACTTC | CSASVAGMISYEQYF
NA | TRBJ2-7 | TRBV5-1 | TRBD2 | TGCGCCAGCAGCCCGGGACTAGGCGTGGACTCCTACGAGCAGTACTTC | CASSPGLGVDSYEQYF
NA | TRBJ1-1 | TRBV25-1 | TRBD1 | TGTGCCAGCAGTGGGGCTACAGGGGCGGGCACTGAAGCTTTCTTT | CASSGATGAGTEAFF
NA | TRBJ2-6 | TRBV5-1 | NA | TGCGCCAGCAGCTTAGGCGGCTTATGGGCTGGGGCCAACGTCCTGACTTTC | CASSLGGLWAGANVLTF
NA | TRBJ2-6 | TRBV14 | NA | TGTGCCAGCAGCCAACCCAGGGGCAGGGCTGGGGCCAACGTCCTGACTTTC | CASSQPRGRAGANVLTF
NA | TRBJ2-5 | TRBV19 | NA | TGTGCCAGTAGTATATCGTCGGGAGAGACCCAGTACTTC | CASSISSGETQYF
NA | TRBJ2-7 | TRBV7-9 | NA | TGTGCCAGCAGCTTCTATACCACACTAGGCGAGCAGTACTTC | CASSFYTTLGEQYF
NA | TRBJ2-1 | TRBV6-5 | NA | TGTGCCAGCAGTTACTCGCGACAGGGAGGCGATGAGCAGTTCTTC | CASSYSRQGGDEQFF
NA | TRBJ2-5 | TRBV5-1 | NA | TGCGCCAGCAGCTTGTGGACAGGGCGGGGGGAGACCCAGTACTTC | CASSLWTGRGETQYF
NA | TRBJ2-3 | TRBV7-2 | NA | TGTGCCAGCAGCCGGGAGAACCGGGACCCAGGCACAGATACGCAGTATTTT | CASSRENRDPGTDTQYF
NA | TRBJ1-1 | TRBV2 | NA | TGTGCCAGCAGTTCTCAGGGCATTGAAGCTTTCTTT | CASSSQGIEAFF
NA | TRBJ1-1 | TRBV3-1/TRBV3-2 | NA | TGTGCCAGCAGCCAAGTAAGGGAGTCGGAAGCTTTCTTT | CASSQVRESEAFF
NA | TRBJ1-2 | TRBV7-9 | NA | TGTGCCAGCAGCCGCGGATCGTCTTATGGCTACACCTTC | CASSRGSSYGYTF
NA | TRBJ2-3 | TRBV5-1 | TRBD2 | TGCGCCAGCAGCCCGGAGGGAAGCGGGAGGCACACAGATACGCAGTATTTT | CASSPEGSGRHTDTQYF
once | TRBJ1-3 | TRBV27 | NA | TGTGCCAGCAGTTTATCGTACTCTGGAAACACCATATATTTT | CASSLSYSGNTIYF
NA | TRBJ2-3 | TRBV6-1 | TRBD2 | TGTGCCAGCAGTGAACAACTCTCTATAGCGGGAGCCGCAGATACGCAGTATTTT | CASSEQLSIAGAADTQYF
NA | TRBJ2-3 | TRBV5-1 | NA | TGCGCCAGCAGGAGGACTATCCCTAGCACAGATACGCAGTATTTT | CASRRTIPSTDTQYF
NA | TRBJ2-1 | TRBV9 | TRBD2 | TGTGCCAGCAGCGTAGGTCCAGCGGGGACGTACAATGAGCAGTTCTTC | CASSVGPAGTYNEQFF
NA | TRBJ1-1 | TRBV18 | NA | TGTGCCAGCTCACCATCGGGAACAGGGTGGGAAGCTTTCTTT | CASSPSGTGWEAFF
NA | TRBJ2-2 | TRBV3-1/TRBV3-2 | TRBD2 | TGTGCCAGCACTCAGCGGGGGGATGGTTCCGGGGAGCTGTTTTTT | CASTQRGDGSGELFF
NA | TRBJ1-6 | TRBV19 | NA | TGTGCCAGTGAACAGGGAAGTGGTTCACCCCTCCACTTT | CASEQGSGSPLHF
NA | TRBJ2-5 | TRBV6-5 | NA | TGTGCCAGCAGGGACACTCAAGAGACCCAGTACTTC | CASRDTQETQYF
NA | TRBJ1-2 | TRBV7-9 | NA | TGTGCCCTCCGGGGGGATGGCTACACCTTC | CALRGDGYTF
NA | TRBJ2-5 | TRBV7-7 | NA | TGTGCCAGCAGCTTAGCGCTGGCACCCCAAGAGACCCAGTACTTC | CASSLALAPQETQYF
NA | TRBJ2-1 | TRBV29-1 | TRBD1 | TGCAGCGTGGGGCTAGAGGGGGCGGAGGAGCAGTTCTTC | CSVGLEGAEEQFF
once | TRBJ2-7 | TRBV11-2 | TRBD2 | TGTGCCAGCAGCTTTTCGGCGGGGGTCTCCTACGAGCAGTACTTC | CASSFSAGVSYEQYF
NA | TRBJ1-6 | TRBV11-2 | NA | TGTGCCAGCAGCTTCCGGGGTTCCTATAATTCACCCCTCCACTTT | CASSFRGSYNSPLHF